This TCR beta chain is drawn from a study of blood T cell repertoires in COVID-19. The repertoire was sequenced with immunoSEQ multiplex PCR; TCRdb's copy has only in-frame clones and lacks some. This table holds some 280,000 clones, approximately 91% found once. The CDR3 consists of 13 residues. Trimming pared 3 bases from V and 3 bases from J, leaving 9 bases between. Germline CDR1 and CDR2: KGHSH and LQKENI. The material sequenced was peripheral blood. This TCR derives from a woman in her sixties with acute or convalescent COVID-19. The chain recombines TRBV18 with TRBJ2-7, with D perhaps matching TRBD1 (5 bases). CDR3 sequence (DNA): TGTGCCAGCTCACCCAGAACAGGCTACGAGCAGTACTTC. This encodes CASSPRTGYEQYF.